This T cell receptor (beta chain) was identified in a study of blood T cell repertoires in COVID-19. The method was immunoSEQ multiplex PCR; TCRdb's version includes in-frame clones alone and lacks a portion of them. The table shows some 240,000 clones, with 90% occurring only once. The CDR3 has 14 amino acids. Germline CDR1 and CDR2: MNHEY and SVGEGT. V lost 1 base to trimming and J lost 3 bases, with 9 bases between them. This sequence was found in a woman in her fifties or sixties with COVID-19, enrolled during active disease. Sequenced sample: peripheral blood. The rearrangement joins TRBV6-2 or TRBV6-3 to TRBJ1-2, with D uncertain. The CDR3 bases are TGTGCCAGCAGTTACTATGCGGGCGACTATGGCTACACCTTC. Residues: CASSYYAGDYGYTF.